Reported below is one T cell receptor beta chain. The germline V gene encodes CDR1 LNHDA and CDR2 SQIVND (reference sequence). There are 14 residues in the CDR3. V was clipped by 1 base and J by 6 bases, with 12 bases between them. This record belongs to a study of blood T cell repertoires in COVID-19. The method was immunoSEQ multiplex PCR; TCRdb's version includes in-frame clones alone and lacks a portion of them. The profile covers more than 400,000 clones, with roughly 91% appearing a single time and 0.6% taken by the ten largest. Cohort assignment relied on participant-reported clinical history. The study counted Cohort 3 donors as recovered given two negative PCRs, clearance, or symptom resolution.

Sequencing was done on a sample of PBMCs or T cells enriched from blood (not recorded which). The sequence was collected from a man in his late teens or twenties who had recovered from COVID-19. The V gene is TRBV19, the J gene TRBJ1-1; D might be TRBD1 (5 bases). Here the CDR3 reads CASSIGTGGSEAFF. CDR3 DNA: TGTGCCAGTAGTATAGGAACAGGTGGCTCTGAAGCTTTCTTT.